The 27 T cell receptor beta chains below were found in one sample sequenced in a study of Ad26.COV2.S vaccination and SARS-CoV-2 variants. Treatment noted: 15 to 20 received Ad26.COV2.S at low or high dose, single or two shots; roughly five received placebo; per-sample allocation not given. At day 63 after the first vaccine or placebo injection, samples were drawn. The protocol was immunoSEQ multiplex PCR, while the TCRdb copy is restricted to in-frame clones and leaves out a portion. The repertoire holds about 680,000 clones, with roughly nine tenths as singletons. The specimen was peripheral blood, collected in a trial of Ad26.COV2.S vaccine versus placebo. These receptor sequences come from a person aged 18 to 65 who received the Ad26.COV2.S COVID-19 vaccine or a placebo.

The chain links TRBV19 to TRBJ2-5, with D maybe TRBD2 (5 bases). The CDR3 runs 15 residues. The germline V gene has CDR1 LNHDA and CDR2 SQIVND (reference sequence). Trimming cost V 3 bases and J 0 bases, with 11 bases left between them. CDR3 sequence: CASSIVLAYQETQYF. For the CDR3, the DNA is TGTGCCAGTAGTATCGTATTAGCGTACCAAGAGACCCAGTACTTC.

The chain couples TRBV9 to TRBJ2-1, with 8 positions matching TRBD2. The length of the CDR3 is 16 residues. The J segment lost 0 bases and the V segment lost 3 bases, leaving 5 bases of the junction unmatched. Per the germline V gene, CDR1 is SGDLS and CDR2 is YYNGEE. DNA of the CDR3: TGTGCCAGCAGCGAGGGAAGCGGGAGCTCCTACAATGAGCAGTTCTTC. This sequence encodes CASSEGSGSSYNEQFF.

The chain links TRBV6-6 to TRBJ2-2; no clear D. The CDR3 is 14 amino acids. The germline V and J ends were trimmed by 0 bases and 1 base, with 3 bases remaining between them. Germline values: CDR1 MNHNY, CDR2 SVGAGI (reference sequence). CDR3: CASSYSENTGELFF. The CDR3 bases are TGTGCCAGCAGTTACTCGGAGAACACCGGGGAGCTGTTTTTT.

This clone was detected only a few times. The rearrangement joins TRBV5-1 to TRBJ2-7, with 11 bases aligning to TRBD2. Per the germline V gene, CDR1 is SGHRS and CDR2 is YFSETQ. With 6 bases clipped from V and 7 bases from J, the junction kept 9 bases outside the gene matches. CDR3 length: 14 residues. The DNA of the CDR3 is TGCGCCAGCACCTTCACTAGCGGGGGTGCTGAGCAGTACTTC. Its translation: CASTFTSGGAEQYF.

The CDR3 spells CAWSTGMDEKLFF. DNA for the CDR3: TGTGCCTGGAGTACAGGGATGGATGAAAAACTGTTTTTT. V is TRBV30 and J is TRBJ1-4, with D possibly being TRBD1 (6 bases). Trimming pared 2 bases from V and 6 bases from J, leaving 10 bases between. This CDR3 is built from 13 residues. Germline V gives CDR1 GTSNPN, CDR2 SVGIG (reference sequence). The complete variable domain, with remaining parts taken from reference TRBV30 and TRBJ1-4, reads SQTIHQWPATLVQPVGSPLSLECTVEGTSNPNLYWYRQAAGRGLQLLFYSVGIGQISSEVPQNLSASRPQDRQFILSSKKLLLSDSGFYLCAWSTGMDEKLFFGSGTQLSVL.

In DNA form, the CDR3 reads TGTGCCAGCAGCCACAGGGAAAAAACGGGCAATGAGCAGTTCTTC. Protein: CASSHREKTGNEQFF. The chain couples TRBV7-9 to TRBJ2-1; maybe TRBD1 (6 bases). The CDR3 totals 15 residues. Trimming took 5 bases from V and 6 from J, leaving 17 bases between them. Germline V lookup: CDR1 SEHNR, CDR2 FQNEAQ (reference sequence).

The chain carries TRBV10-1 and TRBJ1-5; the D gene is possibly TRBD1 (5 bases). The CDR3 length is 16 residues. Looked up from germline, CDR1 is WNHNN and CDR2 is SYGVQD (reference sequence). V dropped 2 bases and J dropped 3 bases, with 14 bases sitting between them. The DNA for the CDR3 is TGCGCCAGCAGTGAGGCAGGGAAGGGCCCCAATCAGCCCCAGCATTTT. This translates into CASSEAGKGPNQPQHF.

The chain's CDR3 is CASSIDQTDRQYF. DNA for the CDR3: TGTGCCAGTAGTATAGACCAAACAGATAGACAGTATTTT. The J gene is TRBJ2-3, the V gene TRBV19; D is unresolved. Germline lookup yields CDR1 LNHDA and CDR2 SQIVND (reference sequence). This CDR3 contains 13 residues. With 0 bases removed from V and 12 bases from J, the gap between germline ends came to 13 bases.

The genes are TRBV6-5 and TRBJ2-3, with TRBD1 as a possible D gene (6 bases). V was cut by 6 bases and J by 3 bases, with 10 bases left in between. The CDR3 totals 13 residues. Germline V gene data show CDR1 as MNHEY and CDR2 as SVGAGI. In nucleotides, the CDR3 is TGTGCCAGCAGCCTGGGGGCGACAGATACGCAGTATTTT. Protein sequence: CASSLGATDTQYF.

This chain joins TRBV7-9 and TRBJ1-6; D remains unclear. The CDR3 is 17 residues long. CDR1 is SEHNR and CDR2 is FQNEAQ in the germline V gene (reference sequence). Between the trimmed V and J ends, which lost 4 bases and 3 bases, there was a span of 16 bases. CDR3 nucleotide sequence: TGTGCCAGCAGCTCCCCCGGAGAGTCCCTCTATAATTCACCCCTCCACTTT. Amino acids: CASSSPGESLYNSPLHF.

V is TRBV6-5 and J is TRBJ2-1; 10 bases match TRBD2. The length of the CDR3 is 16 residues. V was pared by 2 bases and J by 8 bases, with 9 bases of the junction left unmatched. CDR1 MNHEY and CDR2 SVGAGI come from the germline V gene. Here the CDR3 DNA reads TGTGCCAGCAGTTACCCTCAGCGGGGGGGGTTAGATGAGCAGTTCTTC. It specifies CASSYPQRGGLDEQFF.

V usage is TRBV3-1 (or the pseudogene TRBV3-2) and J usage is TRBJ1-1; 7 nucleotides line up with TRBD1. Trimming at V came to 3 bases and at J to 4 bases, leaving 5 bases not matched to a gene. CDR3 length: 14 residues. Germline-derived CDR1 and CDR2 are LGHDT and YNNKEL (reference sequence). For the CDR3, the DNA is TGTGCCAGCAGCCACCCACAGGGGTTCACTGAAGCTTTCTTT. Amino acid sequence: CASSHPQGFTEAFF.

The chain employs TRBV2 and TRBJ2-3; TRBD2 aligns across 9 bases. Germline trimming cut 3 bases from V and 1 base from J; bases unmatched to any gene: 14. The CDR3 has 19 amino acids. CDR1 is SNHLY and CDR2 is FYNNEI in the germline V gene. The CDR3 coding sequence is TGTGCCAGCAGTGACCGCGGGGCTAGCGGGGAACGACGCACAGATACGCAGTATTTT. Encoded protein: CASSDRGASGERRTDTQYF.

The chain uses TRBV30 and TRBJ1-6; 8 nucleotides line up with TRBD1. This CDR3 comprises 15 residues. Germline loops: CDR1 GTSNPN, CDR2 SVGIG (reference sequence). The V segment lost 7 bases and the J segment 2 bases; nucleotides outside the gene matches: 7. DNA for the CDR3: TGTGCCTCTGACAGGGGTTCGGCCTATAATTCACCCCTCCACTTT. This sequence encodes CASDRGSAYNSPLHF. Combining the CDR3 with reference TRBV30 and TRBJ1-6 gives the whole variable domain SQTIHQWPATLVQPVGSPLSLECTVEGTSNPNLYWYRQAAGRGLQLLFYSVGIGQISSEVPQNLSASRPQDRQFILSSKKLLLSDSGFYLCASDRGSAYNSPLHFGNGTRLTVT.

This rearrangement joins TRBV7-9 to TRBJ1-3; D is undetermined. Germline V gives CDR1 SEHNR, CDR2 FQNEAQ (reference sequence). There are 16 residues in the CDR3. V was cut by 5 bases and J by 1 base, with 15 bases left in between. CDR3 in DNA: TGTGCCAGCAGCCCCCCGCGGGTCCGATCTGGAAACACCATATATTTT. This translates into CASSPPRVRSGNTIYF.

The V and J genes are TRBV24-1 and TRBJ2-2; no definite D call. The germline V gene has CDR1 KGHDR and CDR2 SFDVKD. CDR3 length: 15 amino acids. The V end was cut by 1 base, the J end by 1 base, with 6 bases between. CDR3 protein: CATSDLAGNTGELFF. DNA for the CDR3: TGTGCCACCAGTGATTTAGCAGGGAACACCGGGGAGCTGTTTTTT.

The genes are TRBV7-9 and TRBJ2-1, with D uncertain. Trimming removed 4 bases from V and 7 bases from J, with 17 bases in between. Germline V gene data show CDR1 as SEHNR and CDR2 as FQNEAQ (reference sequence). The CDR3 length is 15 residues. In DNA, the CDR3 is TGTGCCAGCAGCTCCTCGGGCCAACATCATAATGAGCAGTTCTTC. It translates to CASSSSGQHHNEQFF.

V and J are TRBV27 and TRBJ1-6; D gene ambiguous. Germline V gives CDR1 MNHEY, CDR2 SMNVEV (reference sequence). This CDR3 comprises 14 residues. V lost 3 bases and J lost 5, with 8 bases in between. In DNA form, the CDR3 reads TGTGCCAGCAGTTTCAGAGATAATAATTCACCCCTCCACTTT. This sequence encodes CASSFRDNNSPLHF.

V usage is TRBV6-5 and J usage is TRBJ2-1, with D possibly matching TRBD1 (6 bases). Germline CDR1 is MNHEY and CDR2 is SVGAGI. Trimming pared 2 bases from V and 7 bases from J, leaving 15 bases between. The CDR3 is made up of 15 amino acids. DNA for the CDR3: TGTGCCAGCAGTTACCCAGGGGCAGGCAGGAATGAGCAGTTCTTC. It yields the protein CASSYPGAGRNEQFF.

This clone occurred once. The J gene is TRBJ1-3, the V gene TRBV11-2; D is unresolved. Trimming cost V 7 bases and J 4 bases, with 8 bases left between them. The germline V gene encodes CDR1 SGHAT and CDR2 FQNNGV. The CDR3 spans 12 residues. The CDR3 spells CASTTAGNTIYF. The CDR3 region has the DNA TGTGCCAGCACGACCGCCGGAAACACCATATATTTT. The whole variable domain, remainder taken from reference TRBV11-2 and TRBJ1-3, is EAGVAQSPRYKIIEKRQSVAFWCNPISGHATLYWYQQILGQGPKLLIQFQNNGVVDDSQLPKDRFSAERLKGVDSTLKIQPAKLEDSAVYLCASTTAGNTIYFGEGSWLTVV.

The rearrangement links TRBV29-1 to TRBJ1-2; D not resolved. With 6 bases removed from V and 4 bases from J, the gap between germline ends came to 15 bases. The CDR3 runs 13 residues. Germline CDR1 is SQVTM and CDR2 is ANQGSEA. The CDR3 here is CSVRTSLFYGYTF. In DNA form, the CDR3 reads TGCAGCGTCAGGACTTCATTGTTCTATGGCTACACCTTC.

The V gene is TRBV24-1, the J gene TRBJ2-5; tentative D call: TRBD2 (5 bases). The germline CDR1 and CDR2 sequences are KGHDR and SFDVKD. The V end was cut by 5 bases, the J end by 4 bases, with 19 bases between. The CDR3 runs to 16 residues. The CDR3 sequence: CATSVQTALRGETQYF. The CDR3 bases are TGTGCCACCAGTGTCCAAACGGCTCTCCGGGGAGAGACCCAGTACTTC.

V gene TRBV15 combines with J gene TRBJ1-2, with D unresolved. Trimming removed 0 bases at V and 0 bases at J, with 14 bases between. In germline, CDR1 is LNHNV, CDR2 YYDKDF (reference sequence). This CDR3 has 17 residues. This CDR3 reads CATSRDLPDGANYGYTF. For the CDR3, the DNA is TGTGCCACCAGCAGAGATCTGCCGGACGGGGCTAACTATGGCTACACCTTC.

This chain joins TRBV18 and TRBJ1-4; D is uncertain. Deletions cut 4 bases from V and 5 bases from J, with 11 bases between. The CDR3 consists of 14 residues. Germline assignment: CDR1 KGHSH and CDR2 LQKENI. The CDR3 is CASSHRVENEKLFF. CDR3 DNA sequence: TGTGCCAGCTCACATCGGGTAGAGAATGAAAAACTGTTTTTT.

The gene calls are TRBV19 and TRBJ2-7, with D possibly TRBD1 on 6 matching bases. V lost 3 bases, J lost 5 bases, and 17 bases lay in between. Germline-derived CDR1 and CDR2 are LNHDA and SQIVND (reference sequence). The CDR3 loop spans 15 amino acids. The CDR3 coding sequence is TGTGCCAGTAGTATCCGTGGACAGTGGTGGGACGAGCAGTACTTC. It specifies CASSIRGQWWDEQYF.

V gene TRBV10-3 combines with J gene TRBJ2-3; 8 nucleotides align to TRBD1. J was trimmed by 2 bases and V by 2 bases; bases with no gene match: 12. This CDR3 region has 18 residues. The germline CDR1 and CDR2 sequences are ENHRY and SYGVKD. The CDR3 spells CAISEPVGQGGFTDTQYF. The DNA of the CDR3 is TGTGCCATCAGTGAGCCAGTCGGACAGGGTGGTTTCACAGATACGCAGTATTTT.

This chain uses TRBV10-1 with TRBJ2-3; 10 bases map to TRBD2. With 5 bases clipped from V and 2 bases from J, the junction kept 1 base outside the gene matches. There are 14 residues in the CDR3. The germline V gene encodes CDR1 WNHNN and CDR2 SYGVQD (reference sequence). CDR3 residues: CASSLAGVTDTQYF. The CDR3 DNA reads as TGCGCCAGCAGTCTAGCGGGGGTCACAGATACGCAGTATTTT.